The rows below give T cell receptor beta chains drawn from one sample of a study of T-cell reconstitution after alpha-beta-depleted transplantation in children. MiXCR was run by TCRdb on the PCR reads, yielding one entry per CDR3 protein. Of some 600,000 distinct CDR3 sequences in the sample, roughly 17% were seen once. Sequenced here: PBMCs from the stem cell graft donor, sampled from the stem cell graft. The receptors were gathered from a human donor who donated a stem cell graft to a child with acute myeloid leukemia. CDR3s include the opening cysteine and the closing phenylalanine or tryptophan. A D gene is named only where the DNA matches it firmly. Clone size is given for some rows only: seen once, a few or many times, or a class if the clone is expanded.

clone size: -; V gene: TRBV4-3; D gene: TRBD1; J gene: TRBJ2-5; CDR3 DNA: TGCGCCAGCAGCCAAGATCGCAGGGGGCTGGAGACCCAGTACTTC; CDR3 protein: CASSQDRRGLETQYF
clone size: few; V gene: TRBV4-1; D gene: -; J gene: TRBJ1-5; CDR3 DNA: TGCGCCAGCAGCCCCCTGGACAGTGGCGTCAATCAGCCCCAGCATTTT; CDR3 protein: CASSPLDSGVNQPQHF
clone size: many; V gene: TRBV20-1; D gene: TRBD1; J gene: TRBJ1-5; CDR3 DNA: TGCAGTGCTAGACGACAGGGCGGAGGGCAGCCCCAGCATTTT; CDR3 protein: CSARRQGGGQPQHF
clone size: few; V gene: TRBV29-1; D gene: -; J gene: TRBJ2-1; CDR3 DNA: TGCAGCGTTCCCCGGGACGGATACAATGAGCAGTTCTTC; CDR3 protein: CSVPRDGYNEQFF
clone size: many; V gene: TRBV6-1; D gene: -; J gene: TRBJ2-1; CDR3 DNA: TGTGCCAGCAGTAGCCGGGACTGGCACTACAATGAGCAGTTCTTC; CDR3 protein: CASSSRDWHYNEQFF
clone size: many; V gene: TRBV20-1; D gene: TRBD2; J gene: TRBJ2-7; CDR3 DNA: TGCAGTGCTAGGGGGACTACCAACTCCTACGAGCAGTACTTC; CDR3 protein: CSARGTTNSYEQYF
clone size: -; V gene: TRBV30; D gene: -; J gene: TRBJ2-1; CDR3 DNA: TGTGCCTTCGCACAGGACAATGAGCAGTTCTTC; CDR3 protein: CAFAQDNEQFF
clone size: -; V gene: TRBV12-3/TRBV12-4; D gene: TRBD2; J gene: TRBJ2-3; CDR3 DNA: TGTGCCAGCAGTTTAGGCGGACTAGCGGGGGGCCACACAGATACGCAGTATTTT; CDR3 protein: CASSLGGLAGGHTDTQYF
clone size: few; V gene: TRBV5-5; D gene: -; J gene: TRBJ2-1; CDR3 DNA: TGTGCCAGCAGCATAGAAGGTGTCCGACTGGGACAGTTCTTC; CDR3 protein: CASSIEGVRLGQFF
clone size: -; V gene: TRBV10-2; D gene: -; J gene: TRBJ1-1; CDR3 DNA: TGCGCAAGCGAAGGGGCCAGAGTCACGAACACTGAAGCTTTCTTT; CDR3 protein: CASEGARVTNTEAFF
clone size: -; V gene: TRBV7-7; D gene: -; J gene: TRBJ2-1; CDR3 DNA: TGTGCCAGCAGCTTAAAAATAGGGAATGAGCAGTTCTTC; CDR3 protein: CASSLKIGNEQFF
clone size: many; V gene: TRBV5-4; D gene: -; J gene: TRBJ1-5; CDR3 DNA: TGTGCCAGCAGCCGTGAGGGGTACAATCAGCCCCAGCATTTT; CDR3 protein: CASSREGYNQPQHF
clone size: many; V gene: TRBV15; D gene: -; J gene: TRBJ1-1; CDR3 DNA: TGTGCCACCAGCACTTCCAGGGCCACTGAAGCTTTCTTT; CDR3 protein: CATSTSRATEAFF
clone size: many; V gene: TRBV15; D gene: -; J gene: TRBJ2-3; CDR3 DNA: TGTGCCACCAGCAGTTTCGGAGCAGATACGCAGTATTTT; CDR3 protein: CATSSFGADTQYF
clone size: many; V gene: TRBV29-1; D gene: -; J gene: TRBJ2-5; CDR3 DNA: TGCAGCGTCCCCATGCTAGAGACCCAGTACTTC; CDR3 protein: CSVPMLETQYF
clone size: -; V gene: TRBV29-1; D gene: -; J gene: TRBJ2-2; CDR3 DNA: TGCAGCGTTGAAAAGGGGATCCGCACCGGGGAGCTGTTTTTT; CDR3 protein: CSVEKGIRTGELFF
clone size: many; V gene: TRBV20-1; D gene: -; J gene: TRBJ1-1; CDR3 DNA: TGCAGTGCAAGAGGGAAAGGACAGACGAACACTGAAGCTTTCTTT; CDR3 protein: CSARGKGQTNTEAFF
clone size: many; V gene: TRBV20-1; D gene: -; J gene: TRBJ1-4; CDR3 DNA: TGCAGTGCTAGAGACAGGAATGGAACTAATGAAAAACTGTTTTTT; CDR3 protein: CSARDRNGTNEKLFF
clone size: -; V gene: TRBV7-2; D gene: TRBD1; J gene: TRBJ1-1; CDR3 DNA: TGTGCCAGCAGCGCGGGGACAGTCAAAAACACTGAAGCTTTCTTT; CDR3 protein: CASSAGTVKNTEAFF
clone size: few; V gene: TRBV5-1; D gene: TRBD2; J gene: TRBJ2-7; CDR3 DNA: TGCGCCAGCAGCTGGGAGGGTTCAGGGTCCTACGAGCAGTACTTC; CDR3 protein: CASSWEGSGSYEQYF
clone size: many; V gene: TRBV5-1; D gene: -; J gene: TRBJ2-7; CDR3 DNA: TGCGCCAGCAGCTTGGTATTCCAGGAGAGCGTCCACGAGCAGTACTTC; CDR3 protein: CASSLVFQESVHEQYF
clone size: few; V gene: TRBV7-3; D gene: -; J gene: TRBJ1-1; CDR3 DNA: TGTGCCAGCAGCTTAGAGGGCTCGGTGACTGAAGCTTTCTTT; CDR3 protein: CASSLEGSVTEAFF
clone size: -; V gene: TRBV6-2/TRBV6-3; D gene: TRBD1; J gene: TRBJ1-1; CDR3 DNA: TGTGCCAGCAGTTACGAACGTATGGACAGGATGAACACTGAAGCTTTCTTT; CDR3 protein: CASSYERMDRMNTEAFF
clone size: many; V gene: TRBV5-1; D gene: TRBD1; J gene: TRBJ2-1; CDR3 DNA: TGTGCCAGCAGTCCCGGGACAGGGTACAATGAGCAGTTCTTC; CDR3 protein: CASSPGTGYNEQFF
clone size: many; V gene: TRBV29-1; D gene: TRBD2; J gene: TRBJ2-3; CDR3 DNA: TGCAGCGTTGAAACTAGCGGGGGAGATACGCAGTATTTT; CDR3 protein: CSVETSGGDTQYF
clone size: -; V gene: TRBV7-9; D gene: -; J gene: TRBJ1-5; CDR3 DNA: TGTGCCAGCAGCTTAGATCTCGGTCCTCATCAGCCCCAGCATTTT; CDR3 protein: CASSLDLGPHQPQHF
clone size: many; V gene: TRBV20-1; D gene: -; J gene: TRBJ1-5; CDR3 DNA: TGCAGTGCTAGTGTTAGTGAGGGCAATCAGCCCCAGCATTTT; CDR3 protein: CSASVSEGNQPQHF
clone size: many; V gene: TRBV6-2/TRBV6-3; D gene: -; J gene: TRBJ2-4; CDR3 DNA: TGTGCCAGCAGTTTGGAGGTAGTGAGTGGAGACATTCAGTACTTC; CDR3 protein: CASSLEVVSGDIQYF
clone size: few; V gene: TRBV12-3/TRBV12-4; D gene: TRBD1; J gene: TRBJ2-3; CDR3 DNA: TGTGCCAGCAGCCCGACGGGACAGGGAGACACAGATACGCAGTATTTT; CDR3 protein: CASSPTGQGDTDTQYF
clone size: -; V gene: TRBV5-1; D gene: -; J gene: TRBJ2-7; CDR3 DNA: TGCGCCAGCAGCTCAGAACCCTCGTCCTACGAGCAGTACTTC; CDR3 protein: CASSSEPSSYEQYF
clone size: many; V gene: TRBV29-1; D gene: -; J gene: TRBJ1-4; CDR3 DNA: TGCAGCGTTGGAGCTTACTCGGGTGAAAAACTGTTTTTT; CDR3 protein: CSVGAYSGEKLFF
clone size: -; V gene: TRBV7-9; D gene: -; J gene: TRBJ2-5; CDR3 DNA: TGTGCCAGCAGCCCCAGGCGGGGTAAAGAGACCCAGTACTTC; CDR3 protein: CASSPRRGKETQYF
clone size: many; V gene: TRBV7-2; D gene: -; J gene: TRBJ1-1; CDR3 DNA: TGTGCCAGCAGCTTAGATACGGCCAACACTGAAGCTTTCTTT; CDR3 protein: CASSLDTANTEAFF
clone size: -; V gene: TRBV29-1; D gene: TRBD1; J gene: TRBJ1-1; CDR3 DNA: TGCAGCGTTGAAGAGGGGCGCAGGGGGGGGACTGAAGCTTTCTTT; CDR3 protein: CSVEEGRRGGTEAFF
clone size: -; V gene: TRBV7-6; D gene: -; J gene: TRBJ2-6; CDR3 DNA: TGTGCCAGCAGTAAAACAGGGACTGGGGCCAACGTCCTGACTTTC; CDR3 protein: CASSKTGTGANVLTF
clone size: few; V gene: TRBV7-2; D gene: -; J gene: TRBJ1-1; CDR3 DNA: TGTGCCAGCAGCTTAGTCCAGGGGACGACTGAAGCTTTCTTT; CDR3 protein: CASSLVQGTTEAFF
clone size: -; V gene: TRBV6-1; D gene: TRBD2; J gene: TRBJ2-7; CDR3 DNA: TGTGCCAGCAGTCCGACTAGCGGGCTAGCCTACGAGCAGTACTTC; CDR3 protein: CASSPTSGLAYEQYF
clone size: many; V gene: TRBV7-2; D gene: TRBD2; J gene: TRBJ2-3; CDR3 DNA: TGTGCCAGCAGCTTCCGGGCGGGGGACACAGATACGCAGTATTTT; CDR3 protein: CASSFRAGDTDTQYF
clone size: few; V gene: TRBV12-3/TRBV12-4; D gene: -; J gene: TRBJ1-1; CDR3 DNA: TGTGCCAGCAGTTTAGGCTTCGCAGCGGCTTTCTTT; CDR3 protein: CASSLGFAAAFF
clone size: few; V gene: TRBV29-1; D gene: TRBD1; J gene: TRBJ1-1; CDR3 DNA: TGCAGCGTTGAGACAGGGCTTGAAGCTTTCTTT; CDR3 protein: CSVETGLEAFF
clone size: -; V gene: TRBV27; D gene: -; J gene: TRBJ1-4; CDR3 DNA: TGTGCCAGCAGTTTCCAACAGGCAACTAATGAAAAACTGTTTTTT; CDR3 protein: CASSFQQATNEKLFF
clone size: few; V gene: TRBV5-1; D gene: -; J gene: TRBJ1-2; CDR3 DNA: TGCGCCAGCAGCCGGAGAACGGACTCGTACAACTATGGCTACACCTTC; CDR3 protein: CASSRRTDSYNYGYTF
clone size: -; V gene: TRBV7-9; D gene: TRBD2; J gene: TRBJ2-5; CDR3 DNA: TGTGCCAGCAGCGGCGTGACTAGCGATCAAGAGACCCAGTACTTC; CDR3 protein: CASSGVTSDQETQYF
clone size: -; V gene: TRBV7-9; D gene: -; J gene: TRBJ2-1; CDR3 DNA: TGTGCCAGCAGCTACCGGGGCCGCAATGGGCAGTTCTTC; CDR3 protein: CASSYRGRNGQFF
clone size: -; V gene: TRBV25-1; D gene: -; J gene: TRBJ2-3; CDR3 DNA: TGTGCCAGCAGTGAATATTTCCAGGGCGGGACAGATACGCAGTATTTT; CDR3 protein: CASSEYFQGGTDTQYF
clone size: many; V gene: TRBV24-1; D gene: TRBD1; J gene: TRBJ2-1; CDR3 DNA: TGTGCCACCAGTGATCATACCCGGGGACGACGACAGGGCAATGAGCAGTTCTTC; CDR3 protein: CATSDHTRGRRQGNEQFF
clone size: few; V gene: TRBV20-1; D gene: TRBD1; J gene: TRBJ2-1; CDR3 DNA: TGCAGTGGCCGGGACAGGGGTTCCTACAATGAGCAGTTCTTC; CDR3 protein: CSGRDRGSYNEQFF
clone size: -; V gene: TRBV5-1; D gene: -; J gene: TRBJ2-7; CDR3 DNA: TGCGCCAGCAGCTTGGTGGGGGACCTTTCCTACGAGCAGTACTTC; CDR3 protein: CASSLVGDLSYEQYF
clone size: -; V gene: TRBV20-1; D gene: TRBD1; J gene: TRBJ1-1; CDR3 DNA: TGCAGTGCTAGATTCGACAGGGGTTCGACTGAAGCTTTCTTT; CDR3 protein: CSARFDRGSTEAFF
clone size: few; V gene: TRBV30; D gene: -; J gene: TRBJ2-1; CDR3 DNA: TGTGCCTGGGGGGAGGGGGCTCTAAGTAATGAGCAGTTCTTC; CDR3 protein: CAWGEGALSNEQFF